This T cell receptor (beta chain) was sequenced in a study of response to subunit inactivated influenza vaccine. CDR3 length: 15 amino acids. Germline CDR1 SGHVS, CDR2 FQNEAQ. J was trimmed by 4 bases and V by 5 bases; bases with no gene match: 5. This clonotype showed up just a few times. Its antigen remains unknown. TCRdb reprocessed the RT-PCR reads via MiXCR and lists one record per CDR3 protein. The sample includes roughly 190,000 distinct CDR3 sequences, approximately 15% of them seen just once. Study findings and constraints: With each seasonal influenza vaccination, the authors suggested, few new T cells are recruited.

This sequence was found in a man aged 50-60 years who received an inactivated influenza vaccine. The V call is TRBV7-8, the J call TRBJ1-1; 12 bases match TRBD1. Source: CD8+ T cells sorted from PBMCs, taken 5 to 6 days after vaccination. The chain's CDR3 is CASSKGTGGLTEAFF. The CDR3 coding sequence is TGTGCCAGCAGCAAAGGGACAGGGGGCCTCACTGAAGCTTTCTTT.